This TCR beta chain was found in a study of PD-L1 blockade in urothelial cancer. Study in general: Researchers looked at the blood 3 weeks (second dose) and 6 weeks after treatment began. Blood samples had a median of roughly 140,000 T cells.

Germline CDR1 reads MNHNY; CDR2 reads SVGAGI (reference sequence). Between the trimmed V and J ends, which lost 3 bases and 3 bases, there was a span of 9 bases. The CDR3 contains 13 residues. Findings and caveats of the study: Prediction of better survival came from below-median pretreatment blood TCR clonality.

Produced via immunoSEQ multiplex PCR; TCRdb's table is partial and in-frame only. The sample includes under 100,000 clones, roughly 82% of them seen just once. As regards this clone: The antigen is undetermined.

Pretreatment sampling and on-treatment sampling together yielded between 1 and 8 samples for each patient. The V gene is TRBV6-6, the J gene TRBJ2-7; D gene uncertain. The source was PBMCs, collected around atezolizumab (anti-PD-L1) treatment. The clonotype originates from a man in his sixties or seventies with urothelial cancer. CDR3 amino acids: CASSYGLNYEQYF. DNA of the CDR3: TGTGCCAGCAGTTATGGCCTGAACTACGAGCAGTACTTC.